This T cell receptor beta chain appears in the sequencing data of a study of blood T cell repertoires in COVID-19. About the study: The origin of the acute and convalescent COVID-19 samples was the United States, Italy and Spain. PBMCs, B-cell-depleted T cells, or T cells provided the cDNA or gDNA that made up the material.

This CDR3 has 12 residues. V was pared by 1 base and J by 6 bases, with 7 bases between. Per germline, CDR1 SGHNT and CDR2 YYREEE (reference sequence). Per the authors' pipeline: Amplification with reference gene primers provided the estimates of nucleated cell counts. Sequencing used immunoSEQ multiplex PCR; TCRdb keeps in-frame clones, though not all of them. That table gives V, J and clone size, and the DNA gave D and trimming. This table holds about 220,000 clones, approximately 81% found once. The TCR sequence derives from a man aged 25-45 years with active or convalescent COVID-19. Sequencing was carried out using peripheral blood. The chain employs TRBV5-4 and TRBJ1-1; D is undetermined. The CDR3 reads CASSLNSPEAFF. Written as DNA, the CDR3 is TGTGCCAGCAGCTTGAACAGTCCTGAAGCTTTCTTT.